These 11 T cell receptor beta chains share one sample of origin, sequenced in a study of blood T cells in healthy people across ages (dated by TCRdb to the mid-2010s). Library creation used 5' RACE. The sequencer was an Illumina HiSeq 2500. A second PCR of about 6 to 12 cycles was run with a J-beta primer mix and a sample-barcoded 5' primer. TCRdb reprocessed the public reads (quality trimming at Q25 with fastp, clone calling with MiXCR) and kept in-frame beta chains. All rows with the same CDR3 protein become a single entry with the most common DNA and genes. This sample gives 550,000 to 600,000 distinct CDR3 sequences in total; around half of them show up just once. The top ten constitute around 23% of the sample. Source material: blood. The receptors were sampled from a man of 80 years or more in good health.

The J gene is TRBJ2-4, the V gene TRBV27; perhaps TRBD2 as D (6 bases). The CDR3 is made up of 16 amino acids. With 3 bases removed from V and 13 bases from J, the gap between germline ends came to 25 bases. From germline, CDR1 is MNHEY and CDR2 SMNVEV (reference sequence). This CDR3 reads CASSFAGTRGHREQYF. The CDR3 DNA sequence: TGTGCCAGCAGTTTTGCCGGGACCAGAGGGCATCGGGAGCAGTACTTC.

The chain employs TRBV6-5 and TRBJ2-1; unclear D gene. The V end lost 6 bases, the J end lost 6 bases, and 15 bases lay between the germline ends. The V gene's germline CDR1 is MNHEY and CDR2 SVGAGI. The CDR3 consists of 14 residues. This chain's CDR3 is CASSPRVLGNEQFF. CDR3 nucleotides: TGTGCCAGCAGCCCAAGGGTACTGGGCAATGAGCAGTTCTTC.

The chain employs TRBV10-2 and TRBJ2-5; D unresolved. This CDR3 is 12 amino acids long. V was pared by 4 bases and J by 2 bases, with 5 bases between. Per the germline V gene, CDR1 is WSHSY and CDR2 is SAAADI. CDR3 sequence: CASSVGQETQYF. CDR3 coding DNA: TGCGCCAGCAGTGTGGGGCAAGAGACCCAGTACTTC.

CDR3 sequence: CASSVEGAKNIQYF. CDR3 in DNA: TGTGCCAGCAGCGTAGAGGGGGCCAAAAACATTCAGTACTTC. The chain uses TRBV9 and TRBJ2-4; D might be TRBD1 (5 bases). Germline V gene sequence: CDR1 SGDLS, CDR2 YYNGEE. V shed 0 bases and J shed 1 base, with 5 bases lying between them. The CDR3 spans 14 residues.

The chain is built from TRBV12-3 or TRBV12-4 and TRBJ2-7, with TRBD2 as a possible D gene (6 bases). The DNA end is more similar to TRBJ2-4, so the J call may be wrong. This CDR3 has 20 residues. The CDR3 sequence: CASSFPRVSGDALAKNIQYF. In nucleotides, the CDR3 is TGTGCCAGCAGTTTCCCTCGGGTGTCGGGGGACGCCTTAGCCAAAAACATTCAGTACTTC.

This rearrangement joins TRBV7-2 to TRBJ2-7; 11 nucleotides agree with TRBD2. Trimming at V came to 3 bases and at J to 6 bases, leaving 4 bases not matched to a gene. The CDR3 sequence is 14 residues long. Germline CDR1 reads SGHTA; CDR2 reads FQGNSA. This CDR3 is CASSLGLAVSEQYF. The CDR3, as DNA: TGTGCCAGCAGCTTGGGACTAGCGGTTTCCGAGCAGTACTTC.

The chain couples TRBV20-1 to TRBJ2-7, with 7 bases that match TRBD2. This CDR3 is built from 13 residues. The V segment lost 4 bases and the J segment 1 base; nucleotides outside the gene matches: 4. From germline, CDR1 is DFQATT and CDR2 SNEGSKA (reference sequence). The CDR3 DNA is TGCAGTGCTACCCTAGCGGAATCCTACGAGCAGTACTTC. It codes for CSATLAESYEQYF.

This clonotype was recorded only once. At one boundary the junction diverges from the germline segment, which might be a read error. The chain uses TRBV3-1 and TRBJ2-7, with 8 bases lining up with TRBD2. Germline V gene sequence: CDR1 LGHDT, CDR2 YNNKEL (reference sequence). The CDR3 sequence is 14 residues long. Here the CDR3 reads CASSQDLSGSGQYF. The DNA for the CDR3 is TGTGCCAGCAGCCAAGATTTGAGCGGGAGTGGGCAGTATTTC.

The gene calls are TRBV6-1 and TRBJ1-2, with D possibly matching TRBD1 (6 bases). Per germline, CDR1 MNHNS and CDR2 SASEGT. Trimming shortened V by 7 bases and J by 4 bases, and 19 bases separated the two germline ends. CDR3 length: 15 residues. CDR3 DNA: TGTGCCAGCAAATGGGACAACGATCTCGTCTATGGCTACACCTTC. Translating it yields CASKWDNDLVYGYTF.

In regard to this clonotype: Sequence at one end of the junction differs from germline and may be a read error. The chain joins TRBV18 to TRBJ2-3; 8 bases are shared with TRBD1. Germline V gene lookup returns CDR1 KGHSH and CDR2 LQKENI. The CDR3 sequence is 15 residues long. The CDR3 region has the DNA TGTGCCGGCTCACCACGGACAGGGAGGACAGATACGCAGTATTTT. It encodes CAGSPRTGRTDTQYF.

The chain carries TRBV5-1 and TRBJ1-4; 7 positions agree with TRBD1. The CDR3 sequence is 16 residues long. Germline CDR1 reads SGHRS; CDR2 reads YFSETQ. J gave up 0 bases and V 4 bases, and 6 bases lay outside the gene matches. The CDR3 sequence is CASSRGTVATNEKLFF. DNA for the CDR3: TGCGCCAGCAGCCGCGGGACAGTAGCAACTAATGAAAAACTGTTTTTT.